These 9 T cell receptor beta chains were sequenced from one sample in a study of OX40 agonist ivuxolimab in advanced cancers. Method: immunoSEQ multiplex PCR; TCRdb's copy keeps in-frame clones and lacks some. This sample has about 83,000 clones, with roughly 84% found just once. Specimen: CD4+ or CD8+ T cells sorted from blood, collected in a trial of the OX40 agonist ivuxolimab. The source of these receptors is an adult with an advanced solid tumor such as melanoma, head and neck, liver or kidney cancer.

The chain combines TRBV15 with TRBJ1-5; 7 bases match TRBD1. CDR1 LNHNV and CDR2 YYDKDF come from the germline V gene (reference sequence). V shed 3 bases and J 0 bases; nucleotides not matched to a gene: 8. This CDR3 region has 17 residues. The CDR3 sequence is CATSRVRRGFSNQPQHF. The CDR3 DNA reads as TGTGCCACCAGCAGGGTTCGCAGGGGGTTTAGCAATCAGCCCCAGCATTTT.

This clone was observed once. J is TRBJ1-2 and V is TRBV7-2; D possibly corresponds to TRBD1 (6 bases). Germline V gene sequence: CDR1 SGHTA, CDR2 FQGNSA. V lost 2 bases and J lost 4, with 17 bases in between. The CDR3 is 16 residues long. Here the CDR3 DNA reads TGTGCCAGCAGCTTATCACAGGGCCCTAATATCTATGGCTACACCTTC. Translating gives CASSLSQGPNIYGYTF.

The V call is TRBV6-1, the J call TRBJ2-7, with D possibly called TRBD1 or TRBD2 (5 bases each). The CDR3 length is 14 residues. Germline loops: CDR1 MNHNS, CDR2 SASEGT. V lost 4 bases and J lost 3, with 13 bases in between. The CDR3 sequence is CASSARGSLYEQYF. In DNA form, the CDR3 reads TGTGCCAGCAGTGCCCGGGGCTCCCTCTACGAGCAGTACTTC.

The chain's CDR3 is CASSLGGLLPDTQYF. The CDR3, as DNA: TGTGCCAGCAGCTTGGGGGGTCTCCTCCCCGATACGCAGTATTTT. This rearrangement joins TRBV7-8 to TRBJ2-3; D may be TRBD2 (6 bases). V lost 3 bases to trimming and J lost 6 bases, with 16 bases between them. The CDR3 covers 15 residues. The germline CDR1 and CDR2 sequences are SGHVS and FQNEAQ.

The chain links TRBV19 to TRBJ1-2; TRBD1 might be the D (5 bases). This CDR3 contains 13 residues. V lost 3 bases, J lost 6 bases, and 11 bases lay in between. Germline CDR1 is LNHDA and CDR2 is SQIVND (reference sequence). CDR3 region: CASSIGHIDGYTF. The CDR3 DNA follows: TGTGCCAGTAGTATCGGACATATTGATGGCTACACCTTC.

This chain joins TRBV7-2 and TRBJ1-5, with 10 bases lining up with TRBD1. V lost 4 bases to trimming and J lost 7 bases; unmatched junction nucleotides: 4. Looked up from germline, CDR1 is SGHTA and CDR2 is FQGNSA. This CDR3 region has 14 residues. The CDR3 DNA is TGTGCCAGCAGCTCCGGGACAGGGGAGCAGCCCCAGCATTTT. Encoded protein: CASSSGTGEQPQHF.

The chain combines TRBV9 with TRBJ1-2; TRBD1 might be the D (5 bases). Trimming cost V 0 bases and J 4 bases, with 16 bases left between them. This CDR3 is built from 16 residues. Germline V gives CDR1 SGDLS, CDR2 YYNGEE. The CDR3 reads CASSVAFNRPIYGYTF. DNA of the CDR3: TGTGCCAGCAGCGTAGCTTTCAACAGGCCCATCTATGGCTACACCTTC.

Points on this clone: Its ends do not fully match the called genes, so a read error is possible. The V and J genes are TRBV7-6 and TRBJ2-3; 8 bases are shared with TRBD2. The CDR3 contains 15 residues. Germline CDR1 and CDR2: SGHVS and FNYEAQ. The CDR3 region is CAGSLGGGTTDTQYF. The CDR3 nucleotides read TGTGCCGGCAGCTTGGGCGGGGGGACCACAGATACGCAGTATTTT.

The CDR3 DNA follows: TGTGCCACCAGCAGATCGGGGACTAGCCCCGGGGAGCTGTTTTTT. Translating it yields CATSRSGTSPGELFF. The chain has TRBV15 and TRBJ2-2; 9 positions agree with TRBD2. Germline V lookup: CDR1 LNHNV, CDR2 YYDKDF (reference sequence). Trimming cost V 2 bases and J 6 bases; bases outside gene matches: 4. The CDR3 length is 15 residues.